This TCR beta chain was sequenced in a study of T cells after yellow fever vaccination. Overall study results and limits: A small share of clonotypes appeared in both CD4 and CD8 compartments. Subsequent booster samples again held most clones from primary vaccination (96% CD4, approximately 86% CD8). Abundant clonotypes (contaminants from the bulk population) could be present in FACS-sorted repertoires. The secondary T-cell response peaked on day 5, not day 15, but was weaker.

Germline CDR1 is LGHNA and CDR2 is YSLEER. V was shortened by 3 bases and J by 3 bases, with 14 bases between the two germline ends. The CDR3 spans 15 residues. This clonotype came up a few times. What it binds is unknown. One entry per CDR3 protein, called by TCRdb with MiXCR from the 5' RACE reads. The repertoire holds 550,000 to 750,000 distinct CDR3 sequences, with roughly 13% as singletons. The sequences come from PBMCs, collected on the day of the yellow fever booster vaccination. The rearrangement joins TRBV4-3 to TRBJ2-5, with a tentative D call TRBD1 (6 bases). The clonotype was recovered from a man aged 30-40 years who received the YFV17D yellow fever vaccine. The chain's CDR3 is CASSHYTGTKETQYF. In DNA, the CDR3 is TGCGCCAGCAGCCACTACACCGGGACAAAAGAGACCCAGTACTTC.